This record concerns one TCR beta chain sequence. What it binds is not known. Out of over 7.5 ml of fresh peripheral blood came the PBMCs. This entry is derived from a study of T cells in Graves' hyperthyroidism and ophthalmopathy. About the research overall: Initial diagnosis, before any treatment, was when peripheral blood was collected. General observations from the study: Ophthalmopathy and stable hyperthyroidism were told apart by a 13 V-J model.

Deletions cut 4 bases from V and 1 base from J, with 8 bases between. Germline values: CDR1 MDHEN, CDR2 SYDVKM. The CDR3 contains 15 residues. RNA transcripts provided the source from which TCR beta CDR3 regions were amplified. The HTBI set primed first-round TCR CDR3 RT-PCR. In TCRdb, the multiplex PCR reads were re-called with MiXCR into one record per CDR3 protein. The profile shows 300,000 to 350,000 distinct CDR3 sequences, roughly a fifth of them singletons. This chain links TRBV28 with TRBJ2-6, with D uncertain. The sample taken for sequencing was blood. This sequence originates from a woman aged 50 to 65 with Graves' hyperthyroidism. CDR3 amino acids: CASSSIPSGANVLTF. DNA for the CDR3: TGTGCCAGCAGTTCCATACCTTCTGGGGCCAACGTCCTGACTTTC.